A single TCR beta chain is shown here with its context. The antigen remains unidentified. The assay was immunoSEQ multiplex PCR, and TCRdb's table has in-frame clones only and misses some. Of some 270,000 clones in the sample, just over 85% were seen once. This entry belongs to a study of cytomegalovirus exposure and HLA in healthy donors. General study points: The finding came from a later analysis; first-cohort TCR clusters tended to co-occur in the approximately 120 validation repertoires. Cytomegalovirus status was reportedly diagnosed by the classifier with high sensitivity and specificity. Researchers catalogued 164 TCR beta chains as cytomegalovirus-associated.

The CDR3 has 15 amino acids. Germline V CDR1 and CDR2: SGHRS, YFSETQ. J lost 7 bases, V lost 3 bases, and 9 bases had no gene match. This sequence originates from a woman aged 18-30 years in good health and CMV-seronegative. V gene TRBV5-1 combines with J gene TRBJ1-5, with 8 bases aligning to TRBD1. The sequenced material came from PBMCs. In DNA form, the CDR3 reads TGCGCCAGCAGCTCAAGCGGACAGGGAGGGCAGCCCCAGCATTTT. This codes for CASSSSGQGGQPQHF.